These 5 T cell receptor beta chains were sequenced from one sample in a study of T-cell memory formation after mild COVID-19 (dated by TCRdb to about 2021). Libraries were built with 5' RACE. The instrument given in TCRdb is Illumina NovaSeq 6000. Using fastp at Q25 and MiXCR, TCRdb reprocessed the public reads and kept productive beta chains. CDR3 protein sequences are deduplicated, and each keeps its most common genes and DNA. For this sample the table gives about 620,000 distinct CDR3 sequences, of which over 15% were detected only once. Around 11% of the sample comes from the top ten. The sequenced material came from PBMCs or a T cell subset sorted from them (not recorded which). The receptors were sampled from an adult woman who had mild COVID-19 (a few samples of this study predate the infection). The sample titles of this study are shuffled in the database, so cell type and time point are left out; the donor was told from shared clones.

V is TRBV30 and J is TRBJ2-1, with 10 positions matching TRBD2. Per germline, CDR1 GTSNPN and CDR2 SVGIG (reference sequence). The CDR3 is made up of 19 amino acids. J was trimmed by 1 base and V by 2 bases; bases with no gene match: 14. CDR3 sequence: CAWSWAGTSVSWSYNEQFF. The CDR3 DNA reads TGTGCCTGGAGTTGGGCCGGGACTAGCGTTTCCTGGTCCTACAATGAGCAGTTCTTC.

This clonotype was recorded many times. This rearrangement joins TRBV11-3 to TRBJ2-1; perhaps TRBD2 as D (6 bases). Germline CDR1 SGHNT, CDR2 YENEEA. V was trimmed by 5 bases and J by 1 base, leaving 15 bases between them. The CDR3 spans 16 residues. This chain's CDR3 is CASSAAGTLSYNEQFF. CDR3 nucleotide sequence: TGTGCCAGCAGCGCCGCCGGGACTTTGTCCTACAATGAGCAGTTCTTC. The full variable domain, completed using reference TRBV11-3 and TRBJ2-1, is EAGVVQSPRYKIIEKKQPVAFWCNPISGHNTLYWYLQNLGQGPELLIRYENEEAVDDSQLPKDRFSAERLKGVDSTLKIQPAELGDSAVYLCASSAAGTLSYNEQFFGPGTRLTVL.

The table lists this clonotype with a few counts. J is TRBJ2-1 and V is TRBV5-6; 14 bases match TRBD2. J was trimmed by 6 bases and V by 0 bases; bases with no gene match: 8. The CDR3 runs 18 residues. CDR1 SGHDT and CDR2 YYEEEE come from the germline V gene. The CDR3: CASSLVGTSGSKSNEQFF. The DNA for the CDR3 is TGTGCCAGCAGCTTGGTGGGGACTAGCGGGAGTAAAAGCAATGAGCAGTTCTTC.

J is TRBJ2-6 and V is TRBV7-8, with D uncertain. Per germline, CDR1 SGHVS and CDR2 FQNEAQ. The V gene lost 4 bases and the J gene lost 0 bases, with 13 bases spanning the gap. The CDR3 is 17 residues long. CDR3 DNA sequence: TGTGCCAGCAGCTCCTGGACGGAGAGCTCTGGGGCCAACGTCCTGACTTTC. It translates to CASSSWTESSGANVLTF.

This rearrangement joins TRBV18 to TRBJ2-7; D is possibly TRBD1 (6 bases). CDR3 length: 14 amino acids. V was shortened by 3 bases and J by 4 bases, with 13 bases between the two germline ends. Germline assignment: CDR1 KGHSH and CDR2 LQKENI. CDR3 loop: CASSPQAGEYEQYF. DNA of the CDR3: TGTGCCAGCTCACCCCAGGCAGGGGAGTACGAGCAGTACTTC.